The source of this TCR beta chain is a study of neurological immune-mediated disorders (dated by TCRdb to between 2017 and 2020). For context, the study as a whole: Peripheral blood TCR-beta repertoires from HTLV-I-associated myelopathy (HAM/TSP) patients, multiple sclerosis patients and healthy controls were compared by UMI-based sequencing. The roughly 110 TCR-beta libraries included longitudinal samples, technical triplicates and paired sorted CD4+ and CD8+ T-cell subsets alongside PBMC samples. Of the 68 subjects in the cohort, about 14 were HAM/TSP patients, around 34 were multiple sclerosis patients, and some 20 were healthy controls.

cDNA synthesis used template-switch 5'RACE with a primer carrying a 10-nucleotide random unique molecular identifier tagging each TCR transcript. Every sequencing run yielded over 170 million TCR-beta sequences covering 15-18 subjects. The RNeasy kit was used to extract total RNA. TCR-beta VDJ regions were amplified with primers for the TCR constant region and the 5'RACE anchor, using the KAPA Real-time Library Amplification kit. Sample indexes and Illumina adaptors were added in a first PCR, and a second PCR then increased library yield. After purification with Ampure beads, the TCR product of roughly 650 bp was size-selected on a 2% E-gel SizeSelection system. Before pooling, library quality was checked on a Bioanalyzer, concentration was measured with Qubit, and libraries were quantified with the Kapa Library Quantification kit. Libraries were sequenced paired-end 2 x 150 bp on an Illumina HiSeq 2500. To increase sequence diversity, roughly 24-31% phiX was spiked into each library pool. From the authors' description of their analysis: The quality-filtered reads were processed with the UMI-based MiGEC pipeline, whose error correction step removed more than 85% of the raw TCR sequences. VDJ genes were aligned to IMGT germline references, and each clonotype was defined by a unique CDR3 amino acid sequence together with V-J genes. VDJtools evaluated clonal expansion, Shannon diversity and CDR3 relatedness (CalcPairwiseDistances, ClusterSamples); CLCbio workbench built phylogenetic trees. Using coefficient-of-variation modelling across technical triplicates, the study counted a clone as expanded if it had at least 8 unique UMIs. The public reads were reanalyzed by TCRdb: fastp trimming at Q25, MiXCR alignment, in-frame beta chains only. CDR3 protein duplicates are merged, each entry listing the most common genes and DNA. The V and J calls, along with clone size, are taken from TCRdb and not from the paper's own processing. This sample comprises 40,000 to 45,000 distinct CDR3 sequences, roughly an eighth of them detected only once. The top ten clones comprise roughly 1.3% of the sample.

Blood bank volunteers in Maryland, USA served as the healthy controls. Libraries from unsorted PBMCs were made from 2 million PBMCs kept in RNAlater at -80 degrees C until RNA extraction. Peripheral blood was subjected to Ficoll-Hypaque density gradient centrifugation to isolate PBMCs, which were then cryopreserved in liquid nitrogen. Points the paper makes about the study in general: The highest TCR clonal expansion was observed in HAM/TSP patients, whereas the lowest was observed in MS patients, even when compared with healthy controls. Expanded clones from different subjects shared no identical CDR3 amino acid sequences, which suggests that TCR-beta repertoires were private in all groups.

The CDR3, cysteine through phenylalanine, is 11 amino acids long. The sequence is cut down to CDR3 DNA, 33 bases in frame from base 1. The germline V gene (reference sequence) provides CDR1 DFQATT and CDR2 SNEGSKA. Trimming takes 5 bases from V and 2 bases from J, and the germline ends sit 7 bases apart. This clonotype was detected ten times or more. No antigen is known for it. Base qualities are not at hand, and no much larger clone is one base apart. The rearrangement combines TRBV20-1 with TRBJ2-7, with the D gene uncertain. The clonotype was recovered from a female donor in good health. Sequenced input: PBMCs. The CDR3 corresponds to CSASVTYEQYF. The bases read TGCAGTGCTTCAGTCACCTACGAGCAGTACTTC.